This T cell receptor (beta chain) was identified during a study of cytomegalovirus exposure and HLA in healthy donors. Primers for the PCR totalled 60 Vbeta and 13 Jbeta. Measured with immunoSEQ multiplex PCR; TCRdb has only the in-frame clones, and not every one. The sample lists 120,000 or so clones; about two thirds were seen once. The CDR3 has 15 residues. Germline CDR1 reads MGHRA; CDR2 reads YSYEKL. The J segment lost 6 bases and the V segment lost 0 bases, leaving 8 bases of the junction unmatched. This TCR was recovered from a man aged 30-40 years in good health and CMV-seronegative. Sample: PBMCs. V is TRBV4-1 and J is TRBJ2-7; 7 bases are a match to TRBD1. The CDR3 bases are TGCGCCAGCAGCCAAGATTTTACAGGGGTGGGCGAGCAGTACTTC. Protein: CASSQDFTGVGEQYF.